This is a list of T cell receptor beta chains from one sample in a study of T cell repertoires in cytomegalovirus infection. From the reads, TCRdb called clonotypes with MiXCR, one entry per CDR3 protein. The data contain 170,000 or so distinct CDR3 sequences, 17% of them singletons. Sequenced sample: CD8+ T cells from PBMCs. These receptors all come from a human donor in good health (CMV status not recorded). Some clones in this sample may be carry-over from other donors' samples. Each CDR3 is given with its conserved first and last residue. Each record gives: J gene, V gene, D gene, clone size, CDR3 DNA, CDR3 protein. A D gene is named only where the DNA matches it firmly. Not every row has a clone size; where given, it reads once, few, many or a size class.

j_gene: TRBJ2-5; v_gene: TRBV4-1; d_gene: TRBD1; abundance: once; CDR3nt: TGCGCCAGCAGCTTCCGACAGGGGGTTTCAGAGACCCAGTACTTC; CDR3aa: CASSFRQGVSETQYF
j_gene: TRBJ1-1; v_gene: TRBV7-9; d_gene: .; abundance: .; CDR3nt: TGTGCCAGCACCTTGGATCTGAACACTGAAGCTTTCTTT; CDR3aa: CASTLDLNTEAFF
j_gene: TRBJ1-4; v_gene: TRBV28; d_gene: TRBD1; abundance: few; CDR3nt: TGTGCCAGCAGTTCGGAATATCTAACAGGGGGCATTAGGCATGAAAAACTGTTTTTT; CDR3aa: CASSSEYLTGGIRHEKLFF
j_gene: TRBJ2-1; v_gene: TRBV14; d_gene: TRBD2; abundance: .; CDR3nt: TGTGCCAGCAGCCCCGGGGACTACCTGGAGGATGAGCAGTTCTTC; CDR3aa: CASSPGDYLEDEQFF
j_gene: TRBJ2-1; v_gene: TRBV6-2/TRBV6-3; d_gene: .; abundance: few; CDR3nt: TGTGCCAGCAGTTTCTCCCCATACAATGAGCAGTTCTTC; CDR3aa: CASSFSPYNEQFF
j_gene: TRBJ2-7; v_gene: TRBV7-9; d_gene: TRBD2; abundance: .; CDR3nt: TGTGCCAGCAGCTTTGTGGGGGGGACCTACGAGCAGTACTTC; CDR3aa: CASSFVGGTYEQYF
j_gene: TRBJ2-7; v_gene: TRBV20-1; d_gene: .; abundance: many; CDR3nt: TGCAGTGCTAGAGCCGGAGGCTACGAGCAGTACTTC; CDR3aa: CSARAGGYEQYF
j_gene: TRBJ2-7; v_gene: TRBV20-1; d_gene: TRBD2; abundance: few; CDR3nt: TGCAGTGCAGACCCCGAGGCTAGCGGCTACGAGCAGTACTTC; CDR3aa: CSADPEASGYEQYF
j_gene: TRBJ2-5; v_gene: TRBV12-3/TRBV12-4; d_gene: TRBD1; abundance: .; CDR3nt: TGTGCCAGCACCCCGACAGGGGTTGAGACCCAGTACTTC; CDR3aa: CASTPTGVETQYF
j_gene: TRBJ2-5; v_gene: TRBV7-9; d_gene: .; abundance: few; CDR3nt: TGTGCCAGCAGCTTAGTATTGAGAAAAGAGACCCAGTACTTC; CDR3aa: CASSLVLRKETQYF
j_gene: TRBJ2-7; v_gene: TRBV28; d_gene: .; abundance: many; CDR3nt: TGTGCCAGCAGTTTAATCCAGGATGGCGAGCAGTACTTC; CDR3aa: CASSLIQDGEQYF
j_gene: TRBJ1-4; v_gene: TRBV4-3; d_gene: .; abundance: few; CDR3nt: TGCGCCAGCAGCCCTGTGGCGGCGAAGAATGAAAAACTGTTTTTT; CDR3aa: CASSPVAAKNEKLFF
j_gene: TRBJ1-1; v_gene: TRBV28; d_gene: TRBD1; abundance: .; CDR3nt: TGTGCCAGCAGGGCGACAGGGGTGAACACTGAAGCTTTCTTT; CDR3aa: CASRATGVNTEAFF
j_gene: TRBJ2-7; v_gene: TRBV12-3/TRBV12-4; d_gene: .; abundance: few; CDR3nt: TGTGCCAGCAGTTTTGACTATACACCCTACGAGCAGTACTTC; CDR3aa: CASSFDYTPYEQYF
j_gene: TRBJ2-7; v_gene: TRBV7-9; d_gene: .; abundance: few; CDR3nt: TGTGCCAGCAGCTTAGCGGAGGACGAGCAGTACTTC; CDR3aa: CASSLAEDEQYF
j_gene: TRBJ2-7; v_gene: TRBV28; d_gene: .; abundance: few; CDR3nt: TGTGCCAGCAGTTTCTATCGGGACATATTCTACGAGCAGTACTTC; CDR3aa: CASSFYRDIFYEQYF
j_gene: TRBJ2-3; v_gene: TRBV4-3; d_gene: .; abundance: .; CDR3nt: TGCGCCAGCAGCCAAGGAAGCCTGCGCACAGATACGCAGTATTTT; CDR3aa: CASSQGSLRTDTQYF
j_gene: TRBJ2-3; v_gene: TRBV6-4; d_gene: .; abundance: .; CDR3nt: TGTGCCAGCAGTGAAGACCCCGGCGCAGATACGCAGTATTTT; CDR3aa: CASSEDPGADTQYF
j_gene: TRBJ2-7; v_gene: TRBV20-1; d_gene: .; abundance: few; CDR3nt: TGCAGTGCTAGATCACGCCGCTCCTACGAGCAGTACTTC; CDR3aa: CSARSRRSYEQYF
j_gene: TRBJ1-1; v_gene: TRBV30; d_gene: .; abundance: .; CDR3nt: TGTGCCTGGACCCCGAGAAACACTGAAGCTTTCTTT; CDR3aa: CAWTPRNTEAFF
j_gene: TRBJ2-7; v_gene: TRBV6-2/TRBV6-3; d_gene: .; abundance: .; CDR3nt: TGTGCCAGCAGTTACTCGGACGAGCAGTACTTC; CDR3aa: CASSYSDEQYF
j_gene: TRBJ2-3; v_gene: TRBV6-2/TRBV6-3; d_gene: TRBD2; abundance: .; CDR3nt: TGTGCCAGCAGTTCCCTGCAGCGGGATCCTAGCACAGATACGCAGTATTTT; CDR3aa: CASSSLQRDPSTDTQYF